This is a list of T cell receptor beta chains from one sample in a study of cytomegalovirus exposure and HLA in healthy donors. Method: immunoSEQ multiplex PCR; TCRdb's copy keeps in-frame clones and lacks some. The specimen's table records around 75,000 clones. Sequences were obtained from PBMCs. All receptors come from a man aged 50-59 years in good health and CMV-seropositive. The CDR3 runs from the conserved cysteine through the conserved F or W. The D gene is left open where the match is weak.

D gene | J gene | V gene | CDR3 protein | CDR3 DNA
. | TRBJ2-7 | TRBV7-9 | CASSPAYEQYF | TGTGCCAGCAGCCCGGCCTACGAGCAGTACTTC
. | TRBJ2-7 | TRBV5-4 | CASSPSLNTFYEQYF | TGTGCCAGCAGCCCCAGTCTGAACACCTTCTACGAGCAGTACTTC
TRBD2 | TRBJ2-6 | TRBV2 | CASTGGLPAGANVLTF | TGTGCCAGCACGGGGGGACTGCCTGCTGGGGCCAACGTCCTGACTTTC
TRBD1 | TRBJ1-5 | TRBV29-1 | CSVGTGDQPQHF | TGCAGCGTGGGGACAGGGGACCAGCCCCAGCATTTT
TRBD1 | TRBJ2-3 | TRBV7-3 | CASSPRPGQGAVDTQYF | TGTGCCAGCAGCCCTCGCCCGGGACAGGGGGCCGTAGATACGCAGTATTTT
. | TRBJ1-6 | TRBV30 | CAWSDRRDSPLHF | TGTGCCTGGAGTGACCGACGGGATTCACCCCTCCACTTT
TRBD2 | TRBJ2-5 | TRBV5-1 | CASTPGGRETQYF | TGCGCCAGCACCCCGGGAGGTCGGGAGACCCAGTACTTC
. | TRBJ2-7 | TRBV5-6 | CASSWGEGSYEQYF | TGTGCCAGCAGTTGGGGAGAAGGATCCTACGAGCAGTACTTC
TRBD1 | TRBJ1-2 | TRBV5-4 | CAGGGQEAQGDYGYTF | TGTGCCGGCGGGGGACAGGAGGCGCAGGGCGACTATGGCTACACCTTC
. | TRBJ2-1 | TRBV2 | CASKEGPYNEQFF | TGTGCCAGCAAGGAGGGTCCTTACAATGAGCAGTTCTTC
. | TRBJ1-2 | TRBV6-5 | CASRLQGHYGYTF | TGTGCCAGCAGATTACAGGGACACTATGGCTACACCTTC
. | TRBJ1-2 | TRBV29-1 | CSARTGPQRLEYTF | TGCAGCGCTCGTACAGGCCCCCAGAGGCTTGAGTACACCTTC
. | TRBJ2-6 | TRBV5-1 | CASSLSLRSGANVLTF | TGCGCCAGCAGCTTGTCCCTCCGCTCTGGGGCCAACGTCCTGACTTTC
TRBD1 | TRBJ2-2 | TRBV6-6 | CASSPGQGAGAGELFF | TGTGCCAGCAGTCCCGGACAGGGGGCGGGCGCCGGGGAGCTGTTTTTT
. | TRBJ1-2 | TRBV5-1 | CASSLEGRSGTF | TGCGCCAGCAGCTTGGAAGGGAGGTCCGGCACCTTC
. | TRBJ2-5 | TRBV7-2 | CASSLNGGPETQYF | TGTGCCAGCAGCTTGAACGGGGGGCCGGAGACCCAGTACTTC
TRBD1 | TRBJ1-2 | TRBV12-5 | CASGVSGDRDLYGYTF | TGTGCTAGTGGTGTATCCGGCGACAGGGACCTCTATGGCTACACCTTC
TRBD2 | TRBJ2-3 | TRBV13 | CASSSARLAGVDTQYF | TGTGCCAGCAGCTCGGCCCGGTTAGCGGGGGTAGATACGCAGTATTTT
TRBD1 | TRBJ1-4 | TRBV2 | CASSAAQGDEKLFF | TGTGCCAGCAGTGCGGCGCAGGGGGATGAAAAACTGTTTTTT
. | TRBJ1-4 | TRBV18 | CASSSVPRENEKLFF | TGTGCCAGCTCATCGGTACCTCGCGAAAATGAAAAACTGTTTTTT
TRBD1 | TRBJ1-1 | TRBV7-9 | CASSAGTGDTEAFF | TGTGCCAGCAGCGCCGGGACAGGGGACACTGAAGCTTTCTTT
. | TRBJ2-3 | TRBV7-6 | CASSPGTLHTDTQYF | TGTGCCAGCAGCCCGGGGACTTTACACACAGATACGCAGTATTTT
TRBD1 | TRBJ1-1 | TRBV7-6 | CASTSTGMNTEAFF | TGTGCCAGCACATCGACAGGGATGAACACTGAAGCTTTCTTT
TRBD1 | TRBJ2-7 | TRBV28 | CASSSLPGTGGDEQYF | TGTGCCAGCAGTTCCCTCCCCGGGACAGGGGGCGACGAGCAGTACTTC
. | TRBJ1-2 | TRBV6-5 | CASSYGRGVEGYTF | TGTGCCAGCAGCTACGGTAGGGGCGTGGAGGGCTACACCTTC
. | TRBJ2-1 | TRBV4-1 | CASSQGLLQTGRNEQFF | TGCGCCAGCAGCCAAGGATTATTGCAAACAGGAAGGAATGAGCAGTTCTTC
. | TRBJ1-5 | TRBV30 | CAWSDYNSRQPQHF | TGTGCCTGGAGTGATTATAATAGTCGGCAGCCCCAGCATTTT
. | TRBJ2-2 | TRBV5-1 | CASSPSRTVNTGELFF | TGCGCCAGCAGCCCTAGCAGGACAGTTAACACCGGGGAGCTGTTTTTT
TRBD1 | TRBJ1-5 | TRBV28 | CASRSPGQKPQHF | TGTGCCAGCAGATCGCCGGGACAGAAGCCCCAGCATTTT
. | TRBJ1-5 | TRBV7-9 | CASSLGRTDNQPQHF | TGTGCCAGCAGCTTAGGTCGGACAGACAATCAGCCCCAGCATTTT
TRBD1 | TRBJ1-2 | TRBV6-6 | CASSYSGDRNYGYTF | TGTGCCAGCAGTTACTCGGGGGACAGAAACTATGGCTACACCTTC
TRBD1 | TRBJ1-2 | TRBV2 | CASRGTGTVGGYTF | TGTGCCAGCAGGGGGACCGGGACAGTAGGTGGCTACACCTTC
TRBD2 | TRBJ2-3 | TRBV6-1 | CASSEWGGRGVTDTQYF | TGTGCCAGCAGTGAATGGGGCGGGAGGGGGGTCACAGATACGCAGTATTTT
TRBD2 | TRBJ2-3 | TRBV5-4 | CASSSPGGSNTDTQYF | TGTGCCAGCAGCTCCCCGGGAGGGTCTAACACAGATACGCAGTATTTT
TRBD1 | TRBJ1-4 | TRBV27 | CASSSDRPNEKLFF | TGTGCCAGCAGTTCGGACAGGCCTAATGAAAAACTGTTTTTT
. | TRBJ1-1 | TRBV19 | CASSPGLNTEAFF | TGTGCCAGTAGCCCAGGCCTGAACACTGAAGCTTTCTTT
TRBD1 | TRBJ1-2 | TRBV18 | CASSLGQGDYGYTF | TGTGCCAGCTCACTGGGACAGGGGGACTATGGCTACACCTTC
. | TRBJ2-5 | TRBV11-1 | CASSIPGETQYF | TGTGCCAGCAGCATCCCAGGGGAGACCCAGTACTTC
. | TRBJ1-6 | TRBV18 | CASSMRKEGNSPLHF | TGTGCCAGCTCCATGAGAAAGGAGGGCAATTCACCCCTCCACTTT
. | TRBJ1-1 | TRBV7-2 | CASTMSRASVNTEAFF | TGTGCCAGCACCATGTCGCGGGCAAGTGTGAACACTGAAGCTTTCTTT
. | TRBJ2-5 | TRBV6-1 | CASSEARSSRGETQYF | TGTGCCAGCAGTGAAGCGCGGAGCTCACGGGGGGAGACCCAGTACTTC
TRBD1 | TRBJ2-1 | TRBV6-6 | CASRFRDSAYNEQFF | TGTGCCAGCAGATTCCGGGACAGTGCATACAATGAGCAGTTCTTC
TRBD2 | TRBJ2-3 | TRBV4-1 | CASSPSATSGGALGTDTQYF | TGCGCCAGCAGCCCGTCGGCGACTAGCGGGGGGGCCTTAGGAACAGATACGCAGTATTTT
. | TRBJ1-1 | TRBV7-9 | CASSLSFEAFF | TGTGCCAGCAGCCTTTCCTTTGAAGCTTTCTTT
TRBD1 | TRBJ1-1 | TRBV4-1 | CASNLSPDRVTEAFF | TGCGCCAGCAATCTCAGCCCCGACAGGGTCACTGAAGCTTTCTTT
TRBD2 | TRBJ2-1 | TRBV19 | CASSMRREFKDEQFF | TGTGCCAGTAGTATGAGGCGGGAGTTTAAAGATGAGCAGTTCTTC
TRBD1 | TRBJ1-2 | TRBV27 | CASSSTGTGGLGYTF | TGTGCCAGCAGTTCTACCGGGACAGGGGGATTGGGCTACACCTTC
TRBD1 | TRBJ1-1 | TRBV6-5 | CASRRDSLNTEAFF | TGTGCCAGCAGGCGGGACAGCTTGAACACTGAAGCTTTCTTT
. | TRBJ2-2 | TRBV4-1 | CASTGIQGSGELFF | TGCGCCAGCACAGGGATTCAGGGCAGCGGGGAGCTGTTTTTT
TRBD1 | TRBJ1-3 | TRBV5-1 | CASSLTQGAGNTIYF | TGCGCCAGCAGCTTGACGCAGGGGGCTGGAAACACCATATATTTT
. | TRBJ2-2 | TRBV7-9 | CASSWLANTGELFF | TGTGCCAGCAGCTGGCTGGCGAACACCGGGGAGCTGTTTTTT
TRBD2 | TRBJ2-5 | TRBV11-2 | CASRPTLAGGPGTQYF | TGTGCCAGCAGACCTACACTAGCGGGAGGGCCGGGGACCCAGTACTTC
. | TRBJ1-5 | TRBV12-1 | CASSAGLLDRGNGGNQPQHF | TGTGCCAGCAGCGCTGGATTATTGGACAGGGGAAATGGTGGCAATCAGCCCCAGCATTTT
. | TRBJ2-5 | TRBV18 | CASSLDRMETQYF | TGTGCCAGCTCCCTCGACAGGATGGAGACCCAGTACTTC
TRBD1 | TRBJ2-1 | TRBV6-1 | CASSEYGGDREYEQFF | TGTGCCAGCAGTGAATATGGTGGAGACAGGGAGTATGAGCAGTTCTTC
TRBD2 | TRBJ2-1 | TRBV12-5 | CASGRERGALSYNEQFF | TGTGCTAGTGGTCGGGAGCGGGGGGCCCTCTCCTACAATGAGCAGTTCTTC
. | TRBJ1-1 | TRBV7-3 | CASSPAGDTTEAFF | TGTGCCAGCAGCCCGGCGGGAGATACCACTGAAGCTTTCTTT
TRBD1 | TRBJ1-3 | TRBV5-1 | CASSHSDRAGNTIYF | TGCGCCAGCAGCCACTCAGACAGGGCTGGAAACACCATATATTTT